A selection of T cell receptor beta chains follows, all from one sample in a study of T cells in localized non-small cell lung cancer. Only in-frame clones appear in the TCRdb table, and some are missing; sequencing was by immunoSEQ multiplex PCR. The sample holds more than 10,000 clones, 86% seen once. Sequences were derived from peripheral blood, sampled before any cancer treatment. The receptors derive from a male donor aged 60 or older with stage III lung adenocarcinoma. Each CDR3 is given with its conserved first and last residue. A D gene is named only where the DNA matches it firmly. Part of the rows lack a size; the others show once, few, many or a class for expanded clones.

v_call	j_call	d_call	cdr3_length	clone_size	cdr3_nt	cdr3_aa
TRBV11-2	TRBJ2-7	TRBD1	16	-	TGTGCCAGCAGCTTCATGTCGGGACAGGGTAACTACGAGCAGCACTTC	CASSFMSGQGNYEQHF
TRBV21-1	TRBJ2-7	-	18	-	TGTGCCAGCAGCGAAAAGTGGAGAGGACAGTCTGACTCCTACGAGCAGTACTTC	CASSEKWRGQSDSYEQYF
TRBV6-5	TRBJ1-1	-	12	once	TGTGCCAGCAGGGACAGGAACACTGAAGCTTTCTTT	CASRDRNTEAFF
TRBV4-1	TRBJ1-1	-	14	-	TGCGCCAGCAGGCCCCCGGGCAGAAACACTGAAGCTTTCTTT	CASRPPGRNTEAFF
TRBV5-1	TRBJ2-3	-	16	-	TGCGCCAGCAGCCCTGGTGGACTCTCTAGCACAGATACGCAGTATTTT	CASSPGGLSSTDTQYF
TRBV27	TRBJ2-3	-	13	-	TGTGCCAGCAGTTTCGGGCGGCCAGATACGCAGTATTTT	CASSFGRPDTQYF
TRBV6-5	TRBJ1-3	-	15	-	TGTGCCAGCACCGATGTCCTTCTCTCTGGAAACACCATATATTTT	CASTDVLLSGNTIYF
TRBV6-6	TRBJ2-1	-	14	-	TGTGCCAGCAGTTACCCCGAGAGTGCAACTGAGCAGTTCTTC	CASSYPESATEQFF
TRBV5-1	TRBJ2-6	-	14	-	TGCGCCAGCGGCCAGAGATCGGTTCACAAAGTCGGGCCTTTC	CASGQRSVHKVGPF
TRBV5-6	TRBJ2-2	-	15	-	TGTGCCAGCAGCCCCATAGGCCCGGACACCGGGGAGCTGTTTTTT	CASSPIGPDTGELFF
TRBV5-1	TRBJ2-3	TRBD2	17	-	TGCGCCAGCAGCCCTGGACTAGCGGGGTCTAGCACAGATACGCAGTATTTT	CASSPGLAGSSTDTQYF
TRBV11-2	TRBJ1-3	-	11	-	TGTGCCAGCTCCACTGGAAACACCATATATTTT	CASSTGNTIYF
TRBV4-2	TRBJ2-5	-	15	-	TGTGCCAGCAGCCAAGAAAAGGGTCCCGGGGAGACCCAGTACTTC	CASSQEKGPGETQYF
TRBV30	TRBJ1-3	-	15	-	TGTGCCTGGAGCTCCCTTACAATCTCTGGAAACACCATATATTTT	CAWSSLTISGNTIYF
TRBV5-5	TRBJ2-1	TRBD2	18	-	TGTGCCAGCAGCTTTGGGACTAGCGGGAGGAGCTCCTACAATGAGCAGTTCTTC	CASSFGTSGRSSYNEQFF
TRBV19	TRBJ1-1	-	15	-	TGTGCCAGTAGGTCCGGGGTTCTCTTGAACACTGAAGCTTTCTTT	CASRSGVLLNTEAFF
TRBV11-2	TRBJ2-1	-	14	-	TGTGCCAGCAGCCCCAGCGTGATGAACAATGAGCAGTTCTTC	CASSPSVMNNEQFF
TRBV5-1	TRBJ1-4	TRBD1	15	-	TGCGCCAGCAGCTCAGGAGGCAGGGGGAGTGAAAAACTGTTTTTT	CASSSGGRGSEKLFF
TRBV4-1	TRBJ2-6	TRBD2	18	-	TGCGCCAGCAGCCAGGTTAGCGGGGGGGCCTCTGGGGCCAACGTCCTGACTTTC	CASSQVSGGASGANVLTF
TRBV21-1	TRBJ2-7	-	19	-	TGTGCCAGCAGCAAAGATGACAGATCGAGACCTAGGAGCTCCTACGAGCAGTACTTC	CASSKDDRSRPRSSYEQYF
TRBV7-8	TRBJ1-4	-	16	-	TGTGCCAGCGCAAATCGCCCGACCCCCGCTAATGAAAAACTGTTTTTT	CASANRPTPANEKLFF
TRBV7-8	TRBJ2-3	-	12	-	TGTGCCAGCAGCTTTAGTACAGATACGCAGTATTTT	CASSFSTDTQYF
TRBV5-1	TRBJ2-2	TRBD1	16	-	TGCGCCAGCAGACGGGGGACAGGGCCGAACACCGGGGAGCTGTTTTTT	CASRRGTGPNTGELFF
TRBV5-4	TRBJ1-2	-	12	-	TGTGCCAGCAGCTCACAGGACTATGGCTACACCTTC	CASSSQDYGYTF
TRBV5-1	TRBJ2-5	TRBD1	14	-	TGCGCCAGCAGCTTGGGGACAGGCTCGGCGACCCAGTACTTC	CASSLGTGSATQYF
TRBV14	TRBJ2-1	TRBD2	17	-	TGTGCCAGCAGCTCCCGGACTGGGCTAGCGGTTTACAATGAGCAGTTCTTC	CASSSRTGLAVYNEQFF
TRBV11-3	TRBJ1-1	-	13	-	TGTGCCAGCAGCTTAGTACCGAACACTGAAGCTTTCTTT	CASSLVPNTEAFF
TRBV7-9	TRBJ2-1	TRBD2	16	-	TGTGCCAGCAGCTTAGGAACTAGCGGGGGGGCCCATGAGCAGTTCTTC	CASSLGTSGGAHEQFF
TRBV6-1	TRBJ2-5	-	13	-	TGTGCCAGCAGTGACGTAGCGCGAGAGACCCAGTACTTC	CASSDVARETQYF
TRBV27	TRBJ1-1	-	13	-	TGTGCCAGCAGTTGGACGGAGAACACTGAAGCTTTCTTT	CASSWTENTEAFF
TRBV7-9	TRBJ1-4	TRBD1	15	-	TGTGCCAGCAGCGACAGGGGGGAACTTAATGAAAAACTGTTTTTT	CASSDRGELNEKLFF
TRBV27	TRBJ1-4	-	16	-	TGTGCCAGCAGCCATTACTCCCAGGGGCTCAATGAAAAACTGTTTTTT	CASSHYSQGLNEKLFF
TRBV7-8	TRBJ1-1	-	13	-	TGTGCCAGCAGGCAGCAGGTTAACACTGAAGCTTTCTTT	CASRQQVNTEAFF
TRBV6-6	TRBJ1-1	TRBD1	14	-	TGTGCCAGCATCCTGGACAGGGCGAACACTGAAGCTTTCTTT	CASILDRANTEAFF
TRBV6-1	TRBJ2-7	-	16	-	TGTGCCAGCAGTGAAGCTACGGGACCTTTCTCCTACGAGCAGTACTTC	CASSEATGPFSYEQYF
TRBV5-1	TRBJ2-7	TRBD1	17	once	TGCGCCAGCAGCTTGGCCGAAGCAGGGGGAAATCTTTACGAGCAGTACTTC	CASSLAEAGGNLYEQYF